The source of this T cell receptor (beta chain) is a study of shared clonotypes between healthy human individuals. Looking at the study overall: CD8 memory received one plate per donor, CD8 naive two, CD4 memory three and CD4 naive three.

Each replicate PCR on the sorted subsets used 200 to 250 ng DNA (around 31,000 T cell genomes). This table comes from immunoSEQ multiplex PCR, and its TCRdb copy is limited to in-frame clones, with some not included. The profile shows about 2.5 million clones, around 90% of them singletons. The V and J ends lost 2 bases and 7 bases, in that order; junction bases with no gene match: 9. Germline V gives CDR1 SGHRS, CDR2 YFSETQ. The CDR3 totals 15 residues. The origin of this receptor is a man aged 18 to 30 in good health. Some clones in this sample may be carry-over from other donors' samples. Sequenced: naive CD4+ T cells from PBMCs. The subset: CD45RA+ positively selected. The chain couples TRBV5-1 to TRBJ1-2, with 9 bases lining up with TRBD1. In DNA, the CDR3 is TGCGCCAGCAGCTTATATGACCGGGACAGGGTTGGCTACACCTTC. This codes for CASSLYDRDRVGYTF. The variable domain in full, completed from reference TRBV5-1 and TRBJ1-2, reads KAGVTQTPRYLIKTRGQQVTLSCSPISGHRSVSWYQQTPGQGLQFLFEYFSETQRNKGNFPGRFSGRQFSNSRSEMNVSTLELGDSALYLCASSLYDRDRVGYTFGSGTRLTVV.